Presented here are 6 T cell receptor beta chains from one specimen sequenced in a study of T cell responses to AZD1222 COVID-19 vaccine (dated by TCRdb to about 2021). The time point label here, explained by the study, means: baseline before first vaccination. The receptor library was made with the immunoSEQ multiplex PCR assay. TCRdb took over this immuneACCESS table, retaining in-frame rearrangements with V and J assigned. Such tables are incomplete; in checked studies, under half of the missing clones stem from an unresolved V gene, and the remainder is unexplained. Across this sample there are some 120,000 clones, with less than 95% seen only once. The biggest ten clones account for 5% to 6.5% of the sample. The input for sequencing was peripheral blood, taken on day 0 of AZD1222 vaccination. These receptors all come from an adult in good health.

This chain uses TRBV5-1 with TRBJ1-2; a possible D gene is TRBD1 (6 bases). CDR3 length: 14 residues. Trimming removed 0 bases from V and 7 bases from J, with 13 bases in between. The V gene's germline CDR1 is SGHRS and CDR2 YFSETQ. In nucleotides, the CDR3 is TGCGCCAGCAGCTTGGGCGGGGGGGGCAGTGGCTACACCTTC. It is translated as CASSLGGGGSGYTF.

In its sample, this clone was seen once. The J gene is TRBJ2-7, the V gene TRBV3-1 (or the pseudogene TRBV3-2), with 9 bases matching TRBD2. CDR3 length: 14 amino acids. In germline, CDR1 is LGHDT, CDR2 YNNKEL (reference sequence). The V segment lost 5 bases and the J segment 0 bases; nucleotides outside the gene matches: 2. The CDR3 loop reads CASSYSGSSYEQYF. CDR3 DNA: TGTGCCAGCAGCTATAGCGGGAGCTCCTACGAGCAGTACTTC.

The V call is TRBV3-1 (or the pseudogene TRBV3-2), the J call TRBJ1-1, with D hard to call. V was shortened by 1 base and J by 10 bases, with 10 bases between the two germline ends. The germline gives CDR1 LGHDT, CDR2 YNNKEL (reference sequence). The CDR3 covers 12 residues. CDR3 amino acids: CASSQVVGVAFF. The CDR3 region has the DNA TGTGCCAGCAGCCAAGTGGTGGGCGTAGCTTTCTTT.

The rearrangement joins TRBV6-5 to TRBJ1-6; no clear D gene. CDR3 size: 13 residues. Trimming pared 5 bases from V and 6 bases from J, leaving 8 bases between. The germline gives CDR1 MNHEY, CDR2 SVGAGI. This CDR3 reads CASSKTSNSPLHF. The CDR3 nucleotides read TGTGCCAGCAGTAAGACAAGTAATTCACCCCTCCACTTT.

This chain joins TRBV5-1 and TRBJ2-1; tentatively, D is TRBD1 (6 bases). Trimming stripped 1 base from V and 8 bases from J, with 13 bases between. Germline CDR1 is SGHRS and CDR2 is YFSETQ. The CDR3 has 14 residues. CDR3 sequence: CASSLSDRFDEQFF. CDR3 sequence (DNA): TGCGCCAGCAGCTTGAGTGACAGGTTCGATGAGCAGTTCTTC.

This chain links TRBV30 with TRBJ2-2; possibly TRBD1 or TRBD2 for D (6 bases each). There are 13 residues in the CDR3. CDR1 and CDR2 from the germline V gene are GTSNPN and SVGIG (reference sequence). Deletions cut 6 bases from V and 4 bases from J, with 12 bases between. The CDR3 loop is CACRRGTTGELFF. Here the CDR3 DNA reads TGTGCCTGCCGGAGGGGGACCACCGGGGAGCTGTTTTTT.